The 25 T cell receptor beta chains below come from one sample, sequenced in a study of T-cell reconstitution after alpha-beta-depleted transplantation in children. Preparing the TCRbeta library involved the use of unique molecular identifiers. TCRdb fed the PCR reads into MiXCR, producing one record per CDR3 protein. The repertoire holds about 690,000 distinct CDR3 sequences, with roughly 17% as singletons. Material: PBMCs from the stem cell graft donor, obtained from the stem cell graft. Every receptor here comes from a human donor who donated a stem cell graft to a child with acute myeloid leukemia.

This clonotype has just a few counts. V gene TRBV20-1 combines with J gene TRBJ1-2; D is perhaps TRBD1 (6 bases). The CDR3 totals 15 residues. Trimming stripped 5 bases from V and 4 bases from J, with 20 bases between. CDR1 and CDR2 (germline): DFQATT, SNEGSKA (reference sequence). The CDR3 bases are TGCAGTGCTCAGCCTCAGGGGACCCTCTCCTATGGCTACACCTTC. Translated: CSAQPQGTLSYGYTF.

V and J are TRBV20-1 and TRBJ2-4, with D perhaps matching TRBD1 (5 bases). V was pared by 3 bases and J by 11 bases, with 17 bases between. CDR1 and CDR2 (germline): DFQATT, SNEGSKA (reference sequence). The CDR3 sequence is 13 residues long. CDR3 in DNA: TGCAGTGCTAGGGACGGGCAGGGTCATCTTCAGTACTTC. Translating it yields CSARDGQGHLQYF.

This clonotype was counted between two and nine times. V and J are TRBV29-1 and TRBJ1-1, with D uncertain. The length of the CDR3 is 14 residues. Germline V gene sequence: CDR1 SQVTM, CDR2 ANQGSEA. Trimming removed 7 bases from V and 1 base from J, with 16 bases in between. CDR3 nucleotides: TGCAGCGGATCCCCCGGAGGGCAGAACACTGAAGCTTTCTTT. Protein: CSGSPGGQNTEAFF.

V is TRBV7-9 and J is TRBJ2-7; 8 nucleotides match TRBD1. V dropped 6 bases and J dropped 5; count of bases not matched to a gene: 3. The germline V gene has CDR1 SEHNR and CDR2 FQNEAQ (reference sequence). The CDR3 is 12 amino acids. The CDR3 reads CASRSDRDEQYF. DNA for the CDR3: TGTGCCAGCAGATCGGACAGGGACGAGCAGTACTTC.

The chain links TRBV11-1 to TRBJ2-2; possibly TRBD1 for D (5 bases). The CDR3 covers 15 residues. The germline CDR1 and CDR2 sequences are SGHAT and FQDESV (reference sequence). V dropped 1 base and J dropped 6 bases, with 12 bases sitting between them. CDR3 bases: TGTGCCAGCAGCTTAGTCACAGGAAAGTCCGGGGAGCTGTTTTTT. Residues: CASSLVTGKSGELFF. Using reference TRBV11-1 and TRBJ2-2 for the parts outside the CDR3, the full variable domain is EAEVAQSPRYKITEKSQAVAFWCDPISGHATLYWYRQILGQGPELLVQFQDESVVDDSQLPKDRFSAERLKGVDSTLKIQPAELGDSAMYLCASSLVTGKSGELFFGEGSRLTVL.

The V call is TRBV6-1, the J call TRBJ1-5; D is perhaps TRBD1 (5 bases). Trimming cost V 1 base and J 7 bases, with 20 bases left between them. Germline V gene sequence: CDR1 MNHNS, CDR2 SASEGT. The CDR3 sequence is 17 residues long. The CDR3 region has the DNA TGTGCCAGCAGTGAAGGGAAGACAGTCGCCCGGACCCAGCCCCAGCATTTT. Its protein product is CASSEGKTVARTQPQHF.

This clonotype was seen at least ten times. V usage is TRBV13 and J usage is TRBJ2-7; D gene uncertain. The ends were cut back, 5 bases at V and 2 bases at J, with 4 bases in the middle. Per the germline V gene, CDR1 is PRHDT and CDR2 is FYEKMQ (reference sequence). CDR3 length: 11 amino acids. CDR3 amino acids: CASSPPYEQYV. DNA for the CDR3: TGTGCCAGCAGCCCCCCCTACGAGCAGTACGTC.

The chain uses TRBV19 and TRBJ2-3, with 9 bases identical to TRBD2. The CDR3 runs 14 residues. In germline, CDR1 is LNHDA, CDR2 SQIVND (reference sequence). V gave up 10 bases and J gave up 2 bases; unmatched junction bases: 7. Written as DNA, the CDR3 is TGTGCCACCAGACTAGCGGCTTACACAGATACGCAGTATTTT. Its translation is CATRLAAYTDTQYF.

There are many counts of this clonotype. A junction boundary mismatches the germline segment, possibly from a read error. The V call is TRBV4-3, the J call TRBJ1-6; D is unresolved. CDR1 and CDR2 from the germline V gene are LGHNA and YSLEER. CDR3 length equals 12 residues. The CDR3 sequence: CASSQVGSPLHF. The CDR3, as DNA: TGTGCCAGCAGCCAGGTCGGTTCACCCCTCCACTTT.

This clonotype came up a few times. This chain links TRBV29-1 with TRBJ1-1; a possible D gene is TRBD1 (6 bases). V gave up 7 bases and J gave up 4 bases, with 16 bases separating them. CDR1 and CDR2 (germline): SQVTM, ANQGSEA. CDR3 length: 13 amino acids. In DNA, the CDR3 is TGCAGCGCCGAGGGGGGGGGCTCCACTGAAGCTTTCTTT. This encodes CSAEGGGSTEAFF.

This clonotype has only a few counts. For the CDR3, the DNA is TGCGCCAGCAGTGATTTATACCCACCACAGGGGGACTATGGCTACACCTTC. Translation: CASSDLYPPQGDYGYTF. V and J are TRBV10-2 and TRBJ1-2, with 8 bases lining up with TRBD1. Germline V CDR1 and CDR2: WSHSY, SAAADI. The CDR3 covers 17 residues. Trimming at V came to 3 bases and at J to 3 bases, leaving 12 bases not matched to a gene.

V is TRBV7-3 and J is TRBJ1-1; weak D call: TRBD1 (5 bases). V lost 2 bases to trimming and J lost 5 bases, with 12 bases between them. CDR1 is SGHTA and CDR2 is FQGTGA in the germline V gene. CDR3 length: 14 amino acids. This chain's CDR3 is CASSLSGRGTEAFF. DNA of the CDR3: TGTGCCAGCAGCTTATCAGGGCGGGGGACTGAAGCTTTCTTT.

This clonotype has a count of ten or more. The V gene is TRBV29-1, the J gene TRBJ1-1, with a tentative D call TRBD1 (5 bases). This CDR3 is built from 13 residues. Trimming removed 2 bases from V and 3 bases from J, with 10 bases in between. The germline gives CDR1 SQVTM, CDR2 ANQGSEA. The CDR3 coding sequence is TGCAGCGTTGAACAGACAGTAGACACTGAAGCTTTCTTT. Translated: CSVEQTVDTEAFF.

This clonotype has only a few counts. The genes are TRBV24-1 and TRBJ2-1; D gene ambiguous. CDR1 KGHDR and CDR2 SFDVKD come from the germline V gene. The CDR3 has 13 amino acids. The V end was cut by 6 bases, the J end by 4 bases, with 9 bases between. CDR3: CATSSTSYNEQFF. Written as DNA, the CDR3 is TGTGCCACCAGTAGTACCTCTTACAATGAGCAGTTCTTC.

The V gene is TRBV6-2 or TRBV6-3, the J gene TRBJ2-2; 7 nucleotides align to TRBD2. CDR3 length: 16 amino acids. J gave up 12 bases and V 2 bases, and 15 bases lay outside the gene matches. Germline V gives CDR1 MNHEY, CDR2 SVGEGT. The CDR3 DNA reads TGTGCCAGCAGTTACACTCCAGCGGGGCCTGGTATGCAGCTGTTTTTT. Translation gives CASSYTPAGPGMQLFF.

This sequence joins TRBV5-1 and TRBJ2-1; 7 bases match TRBD1. Germline lookup yields CDR1 SGHRS and CDR2 YFSETQ. This CDR3 contains 18 residues. V dropped 1 base and J dropped 2; count of bases not matched to a gene: 12. In DNA form, the CDR3 reads TGCGCCAGCAGCTTGTTCGTCGAGAGGGGGCTTCCCTACAATGAGCAGTTCTTC. Translating gives CASSLFVERGLPYNEQFF.

This rearrangement joins TRBV9 to TRBJ2-2, with D possibly being TRBD2 (6 bases). The CDR3 extends over 15 amino acids. Germline V lookup: CDR1 SGDLS, CDR2 YYNGEE. Trimming cost V 3 bases and J 4 bases, with 13 bases left between them. The CDR3, as DNA: TGTGCCAGCAGCGCACGACTAGTTCGCACCGGGGAGCTGTTTTTT. Translation gives CASSARLVRTGELFF.

This clonotype was counted many times. V is TRBV6-5 and J is TRBJ1-3; D is uncertain. Trimming removed 2 bases from V and 0 bases from J, with 5 bases in between. Per the germline V gene, CDR1 is MNHEY and CDR2 is SVGAGI. The CDR3 extends over 14 amino acids. Here the CDR3 reads CASSYSISGNTIYF. The CDR3 nucleotides are TGTGCCAGCAGTTACAGTATCTCTGGAAACACCATATATTTT.

This clonotype was recorded at least ten times. The chain joins TRBV20-1 to TRBJ2-5; no definite D call. V was pared by 7 bases and J by 0 bases, with 12 bases between. Germline V gene sequence: CDR1 DFQATT, CDR2 SNEGSKA (reference sequence). The CDR3 has 13 amino acids. The CDR3: CSERPEDQETQYF. The CDR3 nucleotides read TGCAGTGAGCGACCAGAGGACCAAGAGACCCAGTACTTC.

The chain links TRBV7-3 to TRBJ2-6, with 7 bases fitting TRBD1. V gave up 3 bases and J gave up 0 bases; unmatched junction bases: 11. There are 19 residues in the CDR3. The germline gives CDR1 SGHTA, CDR2 FQGTGA. CDR3 residues: CASSFKPRDSNSGANVLTF. The CDR3 DNA reads as TGTGCCAGCAGCTTCAAACCTAGGGACAGCAACTCTGGGGCCAACGTCCTGACTTTC.

This clonotype was detected ten times or more. The chain joins TRBV5-5 to TRBJ1-2, with TRBD1 identical over 8 bases. With 5 bases clipped from V and 4 bases from J, the junction kept 7 bases outside the gene matches. CDR1 and CDR2 from the germline V gene are SGHKS and YYEKEE (reference sequence). This CDR3 region has 14 residues. CDR3 coding DNA: TGTGCCAGCAGTTACACAGGGGGGCTCTATGGCTACACCTTC. Its protein is CASSYTGGLYGYTF.

This clonotype was counted ten times or more. The chain carries TRBV5-5 and TRBJ2-7, with 8 bases identical to TRBD1. The CDR3 length is 12 residues. With 3 bases clipped from V and 7 bases from J, the junction kept 3 bases outside the gene matches. CDR1 and CDR2 (germline): SGHKS, YYEKEE (reference sequence). The CDR3, as DNA: TGTGCCAGCAGCTGGACAGGGTCAGAGCAGTACGTC. As protein: CASSWTGSEQYV.

This clonotype was observed a handful of times. V and J are TRBV20-1 and TRBJ2-3; D is tentatively TRBD1 or TRBD2 (5 bases each). V lost 1 base and J 2 bases, leaving 13 bases between the germline ends. The germline V gene encodes CDR1 DFQATT and CDR2 SNEGSKA (reference sequence). There are 15 residues in the CDR3. CDR3: CSARGSGPFTDTQYF. CDR3 bases: TGCAGTGCTAGAGGGTCGGGGCCGTTCACAGATACGCAGTATTTT.

This clonotype was seen more than once but under ten times. The chain joins TRBV5-1 to TRBJ1-1, with D perhaps TRBD1 (6 bases). CDR1 and CDR2 from the germline V gene are SGHRS and YFSETQ. The CDR3 spans 15 residues. V lost 3 bases, J lost 3 bases, and 15 bases lay in between. The CDR3: CASSSTSGAHTEAFF. CDR3 nucleotide sequence: TGCGCCAGCAGCTCGACTTCGGGGGCGCACACTGAAGCTTTCTTT.

This clonotype came up a few times. The chain couples TRBV10-3 to TRBJ2-3; D is unresolved. The CDR3 is 12 amino acids. Trimming stripped 4 bases from V and 2 bases from J, with 4 bases between. CDR1 is ENHRY and CDR2 is SYGVKD in the germline V gene. CDR3 amino acids: CAISAPTDTQYF. CDR3 coding DNA: TGTGCCATCAGTGCACCCACAGATACGCAGTATTTT.